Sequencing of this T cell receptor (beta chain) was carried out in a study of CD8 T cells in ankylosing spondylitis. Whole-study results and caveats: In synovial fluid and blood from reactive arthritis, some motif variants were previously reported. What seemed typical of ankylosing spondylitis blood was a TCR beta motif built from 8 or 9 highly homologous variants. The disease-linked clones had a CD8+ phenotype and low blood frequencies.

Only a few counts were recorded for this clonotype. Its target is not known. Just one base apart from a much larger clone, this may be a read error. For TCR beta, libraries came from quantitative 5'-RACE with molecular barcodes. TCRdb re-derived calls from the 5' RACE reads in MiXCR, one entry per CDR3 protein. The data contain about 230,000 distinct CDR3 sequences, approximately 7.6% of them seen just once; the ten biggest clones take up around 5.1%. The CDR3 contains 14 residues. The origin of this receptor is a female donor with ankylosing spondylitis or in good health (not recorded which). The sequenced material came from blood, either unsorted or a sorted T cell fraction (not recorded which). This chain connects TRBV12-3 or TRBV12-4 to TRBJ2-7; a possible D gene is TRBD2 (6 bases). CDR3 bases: TGTGTCAGCAGTTCACGGGACTCCACCTACGAGCAGTACTTC. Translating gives CVSSSRDSTYEQYF.